Detailed here is one T cell receptor (beta chain). The antigen remains undetermined. Healthy donors constituted the control group, matched for age and sex. TEMRA cells were FACS-enriched, with CD8+ and CD4+ T cells isolated negatively. V shed 4 bases, J shed 8 bases, and the junction held 17 bases outside the gene matches. Germline values: CDR1 MNHEY, CDR2 SVGEGT. This CDR3 is 17 amino acids long. The data are from a study of CD8 T cells in Susac syndrome. Study results and caveats: The study's TCR sequencing and HLA analysis covered a relatively small number of individuals, and the study acknowledged this.

With random hexamers, about 0.5 to 1 ug RNA was reverse transcribed. The TCR beta CDR3 was amplified by immunoSEQ multiplex PCR across 54 Vbeta, 13 Jbeta. TCRdb reanalysed the immunoSEQ multiplex PCR reads using MiXCR and keeps one entry per CDR3 protein. This table holds around 190,000 distinct CDR3 sequences, approximately 95% found once. The origin of this receptor is a human donor in good health. J is TRBJ1-2 and V is TRBV6-2 or TRBV6-3; 9 positions match TRBD1. Sequenced sample: CD4+ T cells from PBMCs. This chain's CDR3 is CASSFVRDRASSGGYTF. The DNA of the CDR3 is TGTGCCAGCAGTTTCGTCCGGGACAGGGCTTCATCTGGGGGCTACACCTTC.